Following are 32 T cell receptor beta chains from one sample sequenced in a study of human T cells and chemical hapten exposure. Stated time point: pre-sensitization, week 0. Documented treatment: therapeutic diphenylcyclopropenone sensitization with weekly scalp DPC. TCRdb itself ran the RACE reads through MiXCR, one entry per CDR3 protein. The repertoire has about 120,000 distinct CDR3 sequences, about 14% of them found once; the top ten carry around 2.7%. Sequenced here: whole blood, sampled in connection with sensitization to the hapten diphenylcyclopropenone (DPC). The receptors derive from a woman aged 18-29 years with alopecia areata. Some clones in this sample may be carry-over from other donors' samples.

V and J are TRBV20-1 and TRBJ2-7; possibly TRBD1 or TRBD2 for D (5 bases each). Germline V gene data show CDR1 as DFQATT and CDR2 as SNEGSKA (reference sequence). V was shortened by 5 bases and J by 1 base, with 27 bases between the two germline ends. CDR3 length: 18 residues. The CDR3 protein is CSAFPGRPAPTSSYEQYF. DNA for the CDR3: TGCAGTGCTTTTCCGGGACGCCCCGCTCCGACTTCGTCCTACGAGCAGTACTTC.

The table lists this clonotype with a few counts. The rearrangement links TRBV7-2 to TRBJ2-5; the D gene is possibly TRBD2 (6 bases). The CDR3 spans 16 residues. The germline V gene has CDR1 SGHTA and CDR2 FQGNSA. V was clipped by 1 base and J by 5 bases, with 17 bases between them. The CDR3 region is CASSLGGGVPAETQYF. CDR3 nucleotides: TGTGCCAGCAGCTTAGGAGGAGGGGTTCCCGCGGAGACCCAGTACTTC.

The rearrangement uses TRBV30 and TRBJ2-7; D not certain. Germline-derived CDR1 and CDR2 are GTSNPN and SVGIG (reference sequence). V lost 1 base, J lost 2 bases, and 6 bases lay in between. The CDR3 covers 12 residues. In DNA, the CDR3 is TGTGCCTGGAGTGCAGTGGCCTACGAGCAGTACTTC. Its protein product is CAWSAVAYEQYF.

This clonotype was counted at least ten times. The gene calls are TRBV11-2 and TRBJ2-5, with D perhaps being TRBD1 or TRBD2 (5 bases each). The V and J ends lost 5 bases and 0 bases respectively, with 22 bases between them. CDR3 length equals 18 residues. CDR1 is SGHAT, CDR2 FQNNGV, per germline. CDR3 coding DNA: TGTGCCAGCAGCGGCAGCGGCCTTAGGCAGGGTAACCAAGAGACCCAGTACTTC. Its protein product is CASSGSGLRQGNQETQYF.

The rearrangement joins TRBV7-2 to TRBJ1-5, with a weak D call TRBD1 (6 bases). This CDR3 spans 17 amino acids. Germline assignment: CDR1 SGHTA and CDR2 FQGNSA. V was cut by 5 bases and J by 6 bases, with 23 bases left in between. The CDR3 loop reads CASSPSAGGLRGQPQHF. In DNA, the CDR3 is TGTGCCAGCAGCCCCTCAGCTGGGGGCCTAAGGGGTCAGCCCCAGCATTTT.

The V call is TRBV4-2, the J call TRBJ1-6; D unresolved. This CDR3 contains 14 residues. Trimming cost V 0 bases and J 10 bases, with 10 bases left between them. Germline CDR1 is LGHNA and CDR2 is YNFKEQ. DNA for the CDR3: TGTGCCAGCAGCCAAGAAAGGCCGGGATCACCCCTCCACTTT. Translating it yields CASSQERPGSPLHF.

This clonotype was detected a few times. The chain has TRBV4-2 and TRBJ2-1, with TRBD1 matching over 11 bases. J gave up 8 bases and V 3 bases, and 9 bases lay outside the gene matches. CDR3 length: 16 amino acids. Germline V gives CDR1 LGHNA, CDR2 YNFKEQ. The CDR3 bases are TGTGCCAGCAGCCACTCCCCGGGGACAGGGGGATATGAGCAGTTCTTC. Its translation is CASSHSPGTGGYEQFF.

This clonotype occurred a few times. The chain has TRBV27 and TRBJ2-2; maybe TRBD1 (6 bases). The CDR3 length is 15 residues. Between the trimmed V and J ends, which lost 2 bases and 3 bases, there was a span of 10 bases. Germline lookup yields CDR1 MNHEY and CDR2 SMNVEV (reference sequence). In DNA, the CDR3 is TGTGCCAGCAGTTTACAGGGGATAGACACCGGGGAGCTGTTTTTT. Its translation: CASSLQGIDTGELFF.

This clonotype appeared a few times. The chain links TRBV20-1 to TRBJ1-1; weak D call: TRBD1 (6 bases). Germline V lookup: CDR1 DFQATT, CDR2 SNEGSKA (reference sequence). The V end lost 3 bases, the J end lost 0 bases, and 8 bases lay between the germline ends. The CDR3 runs 13 residues. CDR3 sequence reads: CSARDRLNTEAFF. The CDR3 nucleotides read TGCAGTGCTAGGGACAGACTGAACACTGAAGCTTTCTTT.

This clonotype was counted ten times or more. The rearrangement uses TRBV10-3 and TRBJ1-4; possibly TRBD1 for D (5 bases). CDR1 ENHRY and CDR2 SYGVKD come from the germline V gene. V lost 5 bases and J lost 6, with 16 bases in between. The CDR3 has 15 residues. CDR3 in amino acids: CAISISRGRDEKLFF. The CDR3 region has the DNA TGTGCCATCAGTATTTCCCGCGGCAGGGATGAAAAACTGTTTTTT.

The chain recombines TRBV6-2 or TRBV6-3 with TRBJ2-3; 9 bases are shared with TRBD2. The J segment lost 3 bases and the V segment lost 4 bases, leaving 5 bases of the junction unmatched. Germline CDR1 and CDR2: MNHEY and SVGEGT. The CDR3 spans 15 residues. DNA of the CDR3: TGTGCCAGCAGTTGGAGGACTAGCGAGACAGATACGCAGTATTTT. Amino acids: CASSWRTSETDTQYF.

In this sample, this clonotype turned up a few times. This chain joins TRBV7-9 and TRBJ1-6; no clear D gene. From germline, CDR1 is SEHNR and CDR2 FQNEAQ (reference sequence). Trimming cost V 6 bases and J 5 bases, with 20 bases left between them. The CDR3 is made up of 17 amino acids. CDR3 in amino acids: CASRQRGTGENNSPLHF. CDR3 bases: TGTGCCAGCAGACAACGCGGAACCGGTGAGAATAATTCACCCCTCCACTTT.

There are many counts of this clonotype. The chain links TRBV6-6 to TRBJ1-6; D is undetermined. V gave up 2 bases and J gave up 6 bases, with 5 bases separating them. This CDR3 is built from 13 residues. The germline V gene encodes CDR1 MNHNY and CDR2 SVGAGI (reference sequence). The chain's CDR3 is CASSYAPNSPLHF. CDR3 in DNA: TGTGCCAGCAGTTACGCCCCTAATTCACCCCTCCACTTT.

This clonotype turned up a few times. The chain uses TRBV5-1 and TRBJ2-7, with TRBD1 matching 9 bases. V lost 0 bases and J lost 4; bases outside the gene matches: 5. CDR1 and CDR2 from the germline V gene are SGHRS and YFSETQ. This CDR3 has 15 amino acids. In nucleotides, the CDR3 is TGCGCCAGCAGCTTGGACGGGACAGGGCGTTACGAGCAGTACTTC. Translation gives CASSLDGTGRYEQYF.

This clonotype has a count of ten or more. V usage is TRBV18 and J usage is TRBJ1-1; a possible D gene is TRBD1 (6 bases). The CDR3 runs to 15 residues. The V and J ends lost 6 bases and 1 base respectively, with 15 bases between them. Germline V lookup: CDR1 KGHSH, CDR2 LQKENI. For the CDR3, the DNA is TGTGCCAGCTCCCAAGGGCAGGGGAAGAACACTGAAGCTTTCTTT. Translation gives CASSQGQGKNTEAFF.

This clonotype was found many times. The chain has TRBV7-2 and TRBJ1-4; D is unclear. Trimming shortened V by 3 bases and J by 5 bases, and 4 bases separated the two germline ends. Germline assignment: CDR1 SGHTA and CDR2 FQGNSA. The CDR3 is 12 residues long. As DNA, the CDR3 is TGTGCCAGCAGCTTTATGAATGAAAAACTGTTTTTT. Translation gives CASSFMNEKLFF.

This clonotype turned up a few times. This chain joins TRBV2 and TRBJ2-1; D is unresolved. The germline gives CDR1 SNHLY, CDR2 FYNNEI. The V gene lost 4 bases and the J gene lost 9 bases, with 16 bases spanning the gap. The CDR3 runs 14 residues. The CDR3 spells CASSVSHPNGEQFF. The CDR3, as DNA: TGTGCCAGCAGTGTTAGCCATCCGAACGGTGAGCAGTTCTTC.

V gene TRBV7-9 combines with J gene TRBJ2-2; D gene uncertain. Germline V CDR1 and CDR2: SEHNR, FQNEAQ (reference sequence). Trimming removed 11 bases at V and 2 bases at J, with 15 bases between. The CDR3 loop spans 14 amino acids. The CDR3 spells CAGPPDSNTGELFF. CDR3 DNA sequence: TGTGCCGGCCCTCCCGACTCTAACACCGGGGAGCTGTTTTTT.

The J gene is TRBJ2-7, the V gene TRBV6-5; TRBD1 matches 8 bases. CDR1 and CDR2 (germline): MNHEY, SVGAGI. The V and J ends lost 6 bases and 4 bases, in that order; junction bases with no gene match: 5. CDR3 size: 13 residues. The CDR3 region is CASSRDRRYEQYF. CDR3 nucleotide sequence: TGTGCCAGCAGCCGGGACAGGCGTTACGAGCAGTACTTC.

This clonotype was seen more than once but under ten times. The chain employs TRBV20-1 and TRBJ2-7; D may match TRBD1 or TRBD2 (6 bases each). Germline V gene data show CDR1 as DFQATT and CDR2 as SNEGSKA (reference sequence). This CDR3 contains 13 residues. The V and J ends lost 3 bases and 5 bases respectively, with 14 bases between them. The CDR3 reads CSARRGVPNEQYF. The CDR3 nucleotides are TGCAGTGCTAGGAGGGGGGTGCCCAACGAGCAGTACTTC.

This clonotype was detected a few times. The rearrangement links TRBV7-2 to TRBJ2-1; no firm D call. This CDR3 has 14 amino acids. The germline V gene has CDR1 SGHTA and CDR2 FQGNSA. V was trimmed by 1 base and J by 7 bases, leaving 11 bases between them. The CDR3 bases are TGTGCCAGCAGCTTAGTAAGCCTGCCAAATGAGCAGTTCTTC. The encoded protein is CASSLVSLPNEQFF.

The chain combines TRBV12-5 with TRBJ2-3; 8 bases line up with TRBD2. The junction had 4 bases not matched to a gene; V was cut back by 5 bases and J by 6 bases. CDR1 and CDR2 from the germline V gene are LGHNT and FRNRAP. CDR3 size: 13 residues. CDR3 sequence: CASGEASGDTQYF. In DNA form, the CDR3 reads TGTGCTAGTGGTGAGGCTAGCGGGGATACGCAGTATTTT.

Many counts were recorded for this clonotype. This chain links TRBV7-6 with TRBJ1-1, with 9 bases aligning to TRBD1. The CDR3 is 16 residues long. Trimming took 3 bases from V and 5 from J; bases not matched to a gene: 10. Per the germline V gene, CDR1 is SGHVS and CDR2 is FNYEAQ. In nucleotides, the CDR3 is TGTGCCAGCAGCTTGAGTTTAAGGGACAGGGCTACTGAAGCTTTCTTT. This gives the protein CASSLSLRDRATEAFF.

This clonotype was seen a few times. This rearrangement joins TRBV2 to TRBJ2-2; D is unresolved. CDR3 length: 17 amino acids. With 8 bases removed from V and 0 bases from J, the gap between germline ends came to 19 bases. Germline CDR1 is SNHLY and CDR2 is FYNNEI. The CDR3 region has the DNA TGTGCCAGCGTCCGGCATCCGTACCGAACGAACACCGGGGAGCTGTTTTTT. It is translated as CASVRHPYRTNTGELFF.

This clonotype has ten or more counts. The chain links TRBV9 to TRBJ2-1, with D hard to call. There are 16 residues in the CDR3. V lost 4 bases to trimming and J lost 3 bases, with 17 bases between them. Germline assignment: CDR1 SGDLS and CDR2 YYNGEE. CDR3 bases: TGTGCCAGCAGCCCTCCCGGGCGATGGGGCTACAATGAGCAGTTCTTC. Protein: CASSPPGRWGYNEQFF.

Of note for this clonotype: A read error may account for a junction end that differs from germline. J is TRBJ1-1 and V is TRBV6-6; no firm D call. There are 12 residues in the CDR3. CDR1 and CDR2 from the germline V gene are MNHNY and SVGAGI (reference sequence). This CDR3 is CASSYLNSEAFF. The CDR3, as DNA: TGTGCCAGCAGTTACCTGAACTCTGAAGCTTTCTTT.

V and J are TRBV11-2 and TRBJ2-3; TRBD1 is a possible D gene (6 bases). This CDR3 is 16 amino acids long. V was cut by 3 bases and J by 4 bases, with 17 bases left in between. In germline, CDR1 is SGHAT, CDR2 FQNNGV. CDR3 sequence (DNA): TGTGCCAGCAGCTTCCCCCTGCTCAGGGGACCAGATACGCAGTATTTT. It codes for CASSFPLLRGPDTQYF.

This clonotype has a count of ten or more. This chain connects TRBV7-2 to TRBJ1-4, with a tentative D call TRBD1 (6 bases). Germline CDR1 is SGHTA and CDR2 is FQGNSA. V lost 5 bases and J lost 3, with 13 bases in between. The CDR3 consists of 15 residues. This chain's CDR3 is CASSPPGVANEKLFF. CDR3 DNA: TGTGCCAGCAGCCCCCCAGGGGTAGCTAATGAAAAACTGTTTTTT.

In this sample, this clonotype turned up a few times. The chain uses TRBV7-9 and TRBJ1-2, with 7 bases identical to TRBD1. Germline V gene data show CDR1 as SEHNR and CDR2 as FQNEAQ (reference sequence). The J segment lost 4 bases and the V segment lost 1 base, leaving 6 bases of the junction unmatched. The CDR3 has 15 residues. This CDR3 is CASSLGGGGVYGYTF. Here the CDR3 DNA reads TGTGCCAGCAGCTTAGGAGGGGGCGGTGTCTATGGCTACACCTTC.

This clonotype showed up many times. CDR3 nucleotide sequence: TGTGCCAGTAGTATCGGGACAGCCCCCTCTGGGGCCAACGTCCTGACTTTC. Its protein is CASSIGTAPSGANVLTF. This chain connects TRBV19 to TRBJ2-6; TRBD1 agrees at 7 bases. Germline V gene lookup returns CDR1 LNHDA and CDR2 SQIVND (reference sequence). Unmatched junction bases numbered 5, after V lost 3 bases and J lost 0 bases. This CDR3 comprises 17 residues.

The V call is TRBV7-6, the J call TRBJ2-1; the match to TRBD2 covers 9 bases. The CDR3 covers 17 residues. Germline assignment: CDR1 SGHVS and CDR2 FNYEAQ. V lost 1 base to trimming and J lost 3 bases; unmatched junction nucleotides: 7. CDR3 residues: CASSLVAGGDHYNEQFF. CDR3 bases: TGTGCCAGCAGCTTAGTGGCGGGGGGGGACCACTACAATGAGCAGTTCTTC.

Of note for this clonotype: One end of the junction fails to match germline, which may point to a read error. CDR3 in amino acids: CASSQDWDASTDTQYF. CDR3 in DNA: TGCGCCAGCAGCCAAGACTGGGATGCTAGCACAGATACGCAGTATTTT. The rearrangement uses TRBV4-2 and TRBJ2-3; no firm D call. The CDR3 sequence is 16 residues long. The germline gives CDR1 LGHNA, CDR2 YNFKEQ.